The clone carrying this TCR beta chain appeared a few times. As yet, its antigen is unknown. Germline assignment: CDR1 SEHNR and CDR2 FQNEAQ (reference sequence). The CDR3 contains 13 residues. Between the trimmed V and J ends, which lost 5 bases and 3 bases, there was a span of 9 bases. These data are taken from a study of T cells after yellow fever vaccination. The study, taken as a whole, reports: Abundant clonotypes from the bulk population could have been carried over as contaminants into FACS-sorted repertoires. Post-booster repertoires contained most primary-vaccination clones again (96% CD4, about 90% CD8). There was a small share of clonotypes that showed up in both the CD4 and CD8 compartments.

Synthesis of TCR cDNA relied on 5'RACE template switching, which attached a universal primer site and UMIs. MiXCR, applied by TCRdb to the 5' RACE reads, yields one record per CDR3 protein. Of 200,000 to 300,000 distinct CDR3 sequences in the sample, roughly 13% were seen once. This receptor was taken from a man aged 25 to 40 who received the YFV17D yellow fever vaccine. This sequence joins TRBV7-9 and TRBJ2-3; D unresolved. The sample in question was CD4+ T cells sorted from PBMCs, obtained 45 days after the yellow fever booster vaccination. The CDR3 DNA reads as TGTGCCAGCAGCAACACTAAGACAGATACGCAGTATTTT. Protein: CASSNTKTDTQYF.